The 19 T cell receptor beta chains presented below share a single source sample, sequenced in a study of molecular identifiers for immune sequencing clone quantification. TCRdb called the PCR reads again in MiXCR, with one record for every CDR3 protein. The table records about 65,000 distinct CDR3 sequences, approximately 18% of them present only once. The sample consisted of naive CD8+ T cells from blood, with Jurkat cell RNA spiked in. The subset denotes: FACS-sorted CD8+CD4-CCR7+CD45RA+ naive T cells. The receptors derive from a human donor in good health. Some libraries in this study had Jurkat cell RNA spiked in.

This clonotype was seen many times. A read error may produce the germline difference seen at one junction end. The chain employs TRBV7-7 and TRBJ2-4; D gene unclear. This CDR3 comprises 15 residues. Germline CDR1 SSHAT, CDR2 FNYEAQ (reference sequence). CDR3 loop: CASSLQCPAQNIQYF. The CDR3 nucleotides read TGTGCTAGCAGCCTTCAGTGTCCGGCGCAAAACATTCAGTACTTC.

This clonotype has a count of ten or more. This chain uses TRBV7-9 with TRBJ1-5; D is perhaps TRBD1 (6 bases). There are 15 residues in the CDR3. Trimming removed 5 bases from V and 4 bases from J, with 15 bases in between. CDR1 and CDR2 (germline): SEHNR, FQNEAQ (reference sequence). CDR3 residues: CASSLGGQLNQPQHF. The CDR3 DNA sequence: TGTGCCAGCAGCCTAGGGGGGCAGCTAAATCAGCCCCAGCATTTT. Using reference TRBV7-9 and TRBJ1-5 for the parts outside the CDR3, the full variable domain is DTGVSQNPRHKITKRGQNVTFRCDPISEHNRLYWYRQTLGQGPEFLTYFQNEAQLEKSRLLSDRFSAERPKGSFSTLEIQRTEQGDSAMYLCASSLGGQLNQPQHFGDGTRLSIL.

DNA for the CDR3: TGCAGCGTGAGGACAGCAACTTCCTACAATGAGCAGTTCTTC. Its protein is CSVRTATSYNEQFF. The J gene is TRBJ2-1, the V gene TRBV29-1; tentatively, D is TRBD1 (6 bases). The CDR3 is 14 amino acids. Germline V lookup: CDR1 SQVTM, CDR2 ANQGSEA. The V end was cut by 6 bases, the J end by 1 base, with 13 bases between.

This chain links TRBV20-1 with TRBJ2-1; 9 nucleotides agree with TRBD2. Germline V CDR1 and CDR2: DFQATT, SNEGSKA (reference sequence). This CDR3 has 18 residues. V lost 4 bases to trimming and J lost 0 bases; unmatched junction nucleotides: 13. Here the CDR3 reads CSATETSGKLGSYNEQFF. CDR3 coding DNA: TGCAGTGCTACGGAGACTAGCGGAAAACTGGGCTCCTACAATGAGCAGTTCTTC.

The V and J genes are TRBV10-3 and TRBJ2-1; TRBD2 matches 14 bases. Germline CDR1 and CDR2: ENHRY and SYGVKD. This CDR3 is 16 amino acids long. J lost 0 bases, V lost 6 bases, and 1 base had no gene match. The CDR3 reads CAIRGTSGSSYNEQFF. The CDR3 DNA follows: TGTGCCATCAGGGGGACTAGCGGGAGCTCCTACAATGAGCAGTTCTTC.

The rearrangement links TRBV28 to TRBJ2-7; 7 bases line up with TRBD1. Germline CDR1 reads MDHEN; CDR2 reads SYDVKM. V lost 2 bases, J lost 6 bases, and 7 bases stayed unmatched. The CDR3 sequence is 14 residues long. The chain's CDR3 is CASSLDTGVLEQYF. The CDR3 DNA sequence: TGTGCCAGCAGTTTAGACACAGGGGTCCTCGAGCAGTACTTC.

About this clonotype: A much larger clone differs from this one at a single base, so this may be a read error. V gene TRBV30 combines with J gene TRBJ2-2; either TRBD1 or TRBD2 may fit D (5 bases each). The CDR3 extends over 14 amino acids. V dropped 2 bases and J dropped 6 bases, with 13 bases sitting between them. Germline V gene lookup returns CDR1 GTSNPN and CDR2 SVGIG (reference sequence). DNA of the CDR3: TGTGCCTGGAGTTCGGGACGGGGAGCCGGGGAGCTGTTTTTT. Translating it yields CAWSSGRGAGELFF.

On this clonotype: This could be a read error, since a much larger clone is one nucleotide away. The chain recombines TRBV11-2 with TRBJ2-7; 7 bases match TRBD1. The germline V gene encodes CDR1 SGHAT and CDR2 FQNNGV. Trimming at V came to 5 bases and at J to 4 bases, leaving 5 bases not matched to a gene. This CDR3 region has 13 residues. The CDR3 DNA reads TGTGCCAGCAGCGGGGGACAGCCTTACGAGCAGTACTTC. It encodes CASSGGQPYEQYF.

This chain connects TRBV28 to TRBJ2-7; D uncertain. Germline lookup yields CDR1 MDHEN and CDR2 SYDVKM. V shed 6 bases and J shed 0 bases, with 9 bases lying between them. The CDR3 contains 13 residues. The CDR3 DNA sequence: TGTGCCAGCAGGAGGTCGGACTCCTACGAGCAGTACTTC. Translating it yields CASRRSDSYEQYF.

This clonotype was observed many times. The rearrangement joins TRBV27 to TRBJ2-3; D might be TRBD2 (5 bases). The germline V gene encodes CDR1 MNHEY and CDR2 SMNVEV (reference sequence). Trimming removed 7 bases from V and 0 bases from J, with 11 bases in between. The CDR3 contains 14 residues. CDR3 bases: TGTGCCAGCAAGGAGGCCGAAAGCACAGATACGCAGTATTTT. The encoded protein is CASKEAESTDTQYF.

The V gene is TRBV12-3 or TRBV12-4, the J gene TRBJ1-6, with 7 bases fitting TRBD1. Trimming cost V 4 bases and J 0 bases; bases outside gene matches: 6. The CDR3 has 17 amino acids. This chain's CDR3 is CASSSGQESSYNSPLHF. CDR3 DNA: TGTGCCAGCAGTTCCGGACAGGAGAGCTCCTATAATTCACCCCTCCACTTT.

There are many counts of this clonotype. The chain couples TRBV20-1 to TRBJ2-7, with a tentative D call TRBD2 (5 bases). The CDR3 spans 16 residues. V was clipped by 5 bases and J by 3 bases, with 23 bases between them. CDR1 and CDR2 from the germline V gene are DFQATT and SNEGSKA (reference sequence). CDR3 amino acids: CSASIARRYTDYEQYF. The CDR3 DNA sequence: TGCAGTGCTTCCATAGCGCGCCGATACACCGACTACGAGCAGTACTTC.

This clonotype was detected ten times or more. In DNA, the CDR3 is TGTGCCAGCAGCTTCACTAGCGGGAGAGACAATGAGCAGTTCTTC. Protein sequence: CASSFTSGRDNEQFF. This sequence joins TRBV7-9 and TRBJ2-1; 11 nucleotides agree with TRBD2. The trim removed 3 bases at V and 5 bases at J, leaving 3 bases unmatched. This CDR3 comprises 15 residues. Germline-derived CDR1 and CDR2 are SEHNR and FQNEAQ (reference sequence).

The chain couples TRBV28 to TRBJ1-6, with D perhaps matching TRBD1 (5 bases). The CDR3 consists of 15 residues. Germline V gene data show CDR1 as MDHEN and CDR2 as SYDVKM. V was pared by 7 bases and J by 8 bases, with 18 bases between. The CDR3 sequence: CASNPTGLRDSPLHF. CDR3 in DNA: TGTGCCAGCAACCCCACGGGGCTGCGAGATTCACCCCTCCACTTT.

This clonotype showed up many times. V gene TRBV4-1 combines with J gene TRBJ1-4; D not certain. The CDR3 covers 12 residues. Deletions cut 1 base from V and 8 bases from J, with 5 bases between. Germline V lookup: CDR1 MGHRA, CDR2 YSYEKL. The CDR3 bases are TGCGCCAGCAGCCAAGTTTGGGAAAAACTGTTTTTT. Protein: CASSQVWEKLFF.

This clonotype was picked up many times. The CDR3 nucleotides are TGTGCCACCAGCAGAGATGGGGGGGACATAGGGGACAATGAGCAGTTCTTC. Its protein product is CATSRDGGDIGDNEQFF. The chain joins TRBV15 to TRBJ2-1; a weak D match, TRBD2 (7 bases). Germline V gene data show CDR1 as LNHNV and CDR2 as YYDKDF (reference sequence). The CDR3 has 17 residues. V lost 0 bases, J lost 5 bases, and 17 bases lay in between.

This clonotype was picked up many times. This chain joins TRBV13 and TRBJ2-7; 8 positions match TRBD2. The V gene's germline CDR1 is PRHDT and CDR2 FYEKMQ (reference sequence). The V and J ends lost 6 bases and 6 bases, in that order; junction bases with no gene match: 7. CDR3 length equals 13 residues. The CDR3 sequence: CASRDGLAGEQYF. The CDR3 DNA follows: TGTGCCAGCAGAGACGGACTAGCCGGCGAGCAGTACTTC.

This clonotype was counted between two and nine times. The chain uses TRBV27 and TRBJ2-7; 7 nucleotides match TRBD2. Germline loops: CDR1 MNHEY, CDR2 SMNVEV (reference sequence). The ends lost 0 bases at V and 5 bases at J; junction bases unmatched: 13. CDR3 size: 17 residues. The CDR3 protein is CASSLSGGWGGLDEQYF. CDR3 in DNA: TGTGCCAGCAGTTTATCGGGAGGGTGGGGCGGCCTTGACGAGCAGTACTTC.

This clonotype was seen at least ten times. The rearrangement joins TRBV29-1 to TRBJ2-2, with 7 bases identical to TRBD1. Trimming at V came to 6 bases and at J to 2 bases, leaving 6 bases not matched to a gene. The CDR3 covers 14 residues. The germline gives CDR1 SQVTM, CDR2 ANQGSEA. CDR3 coding DNA: TGCAGCGTCTCCGGGACAGCCAACACCGGGGAGCTGTTTTTT. It yields the protein CSVSGTANTGELFF.